This T cell receptor beta chain is drawn from a study of shared clonotypes between healthy human individuals. Study information: Three CD4 naive, three CD4 memory, two CD8 naive and one CD8 memory plate were used per donor.

Study-wide results and caveats: When naive CD4 clonotypes were compared across a few donors, 4% to 5.5% were shared. Sample collection involved blood only; tissue repertoires are likely different.

This CDR3 has 10 residues. Germline V gene data show CDR1 as DFQATT and CDR2 as SNEGSKA (reference sequence). Trimming removed 2 bases at V and 3 bases at J, with 1 base between. A deep-level run was used for the assay. Measured with immunoSEQ multiplex PCR; TCRdb has only the in-frame clones, and not every one. The sample lists roughly 2,300,000 clones, 85% to 95% occurring once. There are a few counts of this clone. Its antigen is still unknown. Other DNA sequences in the sample encode the same CDR3. The receptor was derived from a man aged 18 to 30 in good health. Some clones in this sample may be carry-over from other donors' samples. The chain uses TRBV20-1 and TRBJ2-5; no definite D call. The specimen sequenced was naive CD4+ T cells from PBMCs. The subset denotes: CD45RA+ positively selected. The CDR3 coding sequence is TGCAGTGCTAGAAAAGAGACCCAGTACTTC. This encodes CSARKETQYF.